This TCR beta chain was retrieved from a study of T-cell memory formation after mild COVID-19 (dated by TCRdb to the early 2020s). In terms of the full investigation: TCR sequence clusters from the two donors were found to be largely donor specific. T-cell clones expanding and contracting after mild COVID-19 in two donors were tracked by longitudinal TCRalpha and TCRbeta repertoire sequencing. The cohort was made up of two young adult volunteers, one female and one male, who were previously healthy. Paper-wide results and their limitations: The second-wave clones that peaked on day 37 were not confirmed to be SARS-CoV-2 specific. Some responding clones were detected in pre-infection memory, which suggested that pre-existing cross-reactive memory T cells had joined the SARS-CoV-2 response. Balanced CD4/CD8 phenotypes were observed for clones contracting from day 15 to 85, whereas a bias towards CD4+ was observed for a second wave of clones expanding from day 15 to 37. Contracting CD4+ clones turned up mainly in the CM and EM memory subsets, whereas EMRA was where CD8+ clones were enriched. Only a couple of mild cases were covered by the study, and larger cohorts that include severe cases with pre-infection samples were considered necessary.

This clonotype came up many times. This receptor's antigen is unknown. Per-nucleotide qualities are absent, and no much larger clonotype sits a single base away. Taken from cysteine to phenylalanine, the CDR3 has 13 residues. CDR3 DNA is the only sequence kept; it has 39 bases, read in frame from the first base. The junction carries 14 bases between V and J, which are trimmed by 5 bases and 6 bases respectively. The germline V gene (reference sequence) supplies CDR1 DFQATT and CDR2 SNEGSKA. PBMCs were isolated by Ficoll-Paque density gradient centrifugation. The sequencer was an Illumina NovaSeq 6000. TCRalpha and TCRbeta cDNA libraries were constructed by 5'RACE with constant-segment primers, with sample barcodes and unique molecular identifiers being introduced. RNA was extracted from every sample with Trizol reagent. Libraries were amplified in two PCR steps, with a second sample barcode and Illumina TruSeq adapters added in the second step. Sequencing of libraries was performed on an Illumina NovaSeq with 2 x 150 bp paired-end reads. The published analysis was carried out like this. The reads were demultiplexed and collapsed into UMI-guided consensus sequences using migec v1.2.7. Using mixcr v2.1.11, UMI consensuses were aligned to TRA and TRB V and J templates and then assembled into clonotypes. Clonotypes were classified as expanded or contracted when called significant by both edgeR and NoisET, with noise models trained on biological replicates. For edgeR calls, a false discovery rate-adjusted p below 0.01 and a log2 fold-change threshold of 1 were applied. As an exploratory analysis of dynamics, max-normalized trajectories of the 1000 most abundant clonotypes were examined by PCA with hierarchical clustering. The CD4 or CD8 phenotype of responding clones was assigned using the separately sequenced CD4+ and CD8+ repertoires. TCRdb's own reprocessing of the public reads used fastp at Q25 and MiXCR and kept productive beta chains. Entries that share a CDR3 protein sequence are merged under the most common genes and DNA. TCRdb, not the original authors, processed these V and J calls. Recorded for this sample are tens of thousands of distinct CDR3 sequences; about a tenth of them occurred a single time. The ten largest clones add up to about 1.1% of the sample.

This clonotype was obtained from a man aged 18 to 30 who had mild COVID-19 (a few samples of this study predate the infection). The sample titles of this study are shuffled in the database, so cell type and time point are left out; the donor was told from shared clones. Here the chain combines TRBV20-1 and TRBJ2-4; no D gene call is confident. Sequencing was performed on PBMCs or a T cell subset sorted from them (not recorded which). CDR3 loop: CSASSRAANIQYF. The nucleotides read TGCAGTGCTTCATCCCGGGCCGCAAACATTCAGTACTTC.